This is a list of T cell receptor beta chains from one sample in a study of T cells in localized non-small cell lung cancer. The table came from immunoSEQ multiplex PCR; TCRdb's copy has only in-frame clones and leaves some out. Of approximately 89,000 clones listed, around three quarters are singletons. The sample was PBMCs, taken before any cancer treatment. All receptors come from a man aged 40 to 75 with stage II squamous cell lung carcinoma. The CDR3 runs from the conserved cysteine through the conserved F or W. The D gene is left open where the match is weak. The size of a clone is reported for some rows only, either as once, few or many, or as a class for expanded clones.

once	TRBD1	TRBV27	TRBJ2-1	CASRPLSQGAEDEQFF	TGTGCCAGCAGGCCCCTGTCCCAGGGGGCTGAAGATGAGCAGTTCTTC
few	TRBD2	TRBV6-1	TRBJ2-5	CASSPFAGGSETQYF	TGTGCCAGCAGTCCCTTTGCGGGGGGCTCCGAGACCCAGTACTTC
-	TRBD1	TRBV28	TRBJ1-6	CASSSPGTGRNSPLHF	TGTGCCAGCAGTTCGCCCGGGACAGGGAGGAATTCACCCCTCCACTTT
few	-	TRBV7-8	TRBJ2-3	CASSLGVRLGTDTQYF	TGTGCCAGCAGCTTAGGAGTGAGGCTGGGCACAGATACGCAGTATTTT
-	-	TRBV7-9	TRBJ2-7	CASSLSSGTHSYEQYF	TGTGCCAGCAGCTTATCGAGTGGGACGCATTCCTACGAGCAGTACTTC
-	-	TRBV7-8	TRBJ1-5	CASSSLGYSNQPQHF	TGTGCCAGCAGCTCCCTGGGATATAGCAATCAGCCCCAGCATTTT
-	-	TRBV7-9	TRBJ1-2	CASSSGAYYGYTF	TGTGCCAGCAGCTCAGGGGCATACTATGGCTACACCTTC
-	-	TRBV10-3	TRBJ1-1	CAISEGGFTEAFF	TGTGCCATCAGTGAGGGGGGGTTCACTGAAGCTTTCTTT
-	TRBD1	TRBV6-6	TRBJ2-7	CASSRDRGDEQYF	TGTGCCAGCAGCAGGGACAGGGGCGACGAGCAGTACTTC
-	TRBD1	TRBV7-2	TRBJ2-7	CASSFRGQATTAQYF	TGTGCCAGCAGCTTCCGGGGACAGGCGACTACGGCGCAGTACTTC
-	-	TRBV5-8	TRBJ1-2	CASSFDPGRVYGYTF	TGTGCCAGCAGTTTCGACCCAGGGAGGGTCTATGGCTACACCTTC
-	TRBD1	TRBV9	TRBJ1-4	CASSVHDRGREKLFF	TGTGCCAGCAGCGTACACGACAGGGGTCGGGAAAAACTGTTTTTT
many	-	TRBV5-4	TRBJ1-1	CASSPGANTEAFF	TGTGCCAGCAGCCCTGGAGCGAACACTGAAGCTTTCTTT
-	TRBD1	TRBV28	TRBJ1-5	CASRGQGGNQPQHF	TGTGCCAGCAGGGGACAGGGTGGAAATCAGCCCCAGCATTTT
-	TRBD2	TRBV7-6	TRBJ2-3	CASSSKAGGRVRTDTQYF	TGTGCCAGCAGCAGTAAAGCGGGGGGGCGGGTTCGCACAGATACGCAGTATTTT
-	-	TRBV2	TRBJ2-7	CASSDRPYYEQYF	TGTGCCAGCAGTGATCGACCATACTACGAGCAGTACTTC